This TCR beta chain emerged from a study of post-analysis software for immune sequencing data. Across the whole study: Relapsing-remitting, secondary progressive and progressive-relapsing forms of multiple sclerosis all featured among disease courses. General study findings and limits: Batch-matched samples strongly co-clustered by F measure. Compared against controls, patients with multiple sclerosis displayed significantly lower normalized Chao1 diversity. Among 5 or 6 TRBV segments more frequent in patients than controls were TRBV5-6, TRBV5-1 and TRBV20-1.

This clonotype has just one count. Its antigen is undetermined. The germline V gene encodes CDR1 KGHSY and CDR2 FQNENV. The CDR3 has 12 residues. The germline V and J ends were trimmed by 6 bases and 8 bases, with 11 bases remaining between them. Sequencing libraries made from TCR beta cDNA carried unique molecular identifiers. Roughly 0.5 million cDNA molecules were obtained from roughly 1 to 10 million T cells. TCRdb re-analysed the PCR reads in MiXCR, keeping a single row per CDR3 protein. The data contain about 500,000 distinct CDR3 sequences, 45% of them singletons. The TCR comes from a girl between 5 and 17 years old with multiple sclerosis. The sample consisted of blood. The chain is built from TRBV16 and TRBJ2-1, with D perhaps TRBD1 or TRBD2 (5 bases each). The CDR3 sequence is CASSLQEDEQFF. The CDR3 DNA reads TGTGCCAGCAGTCTACAGGAGGATGAGCAGTTCTTC.